The 18 T cell receptor beta chains in this list originate from one sample, sequenced in a study of cytomegalovirus exposure and HLA in healthy donors. PCR employed 60 Vbeta and 13 Jbeta primers. The method was immunoSEQ multiplex PCR; TCRdb's version includes in-frame clones alone and lacks a portion of them. The repertoire holds about 64,000 clones, with 85% as singletons. The material sequenced was PBMCs. Receptors originate from a female donor in good health and CMV-seronegative.

V is TRBV5-1 and J is TRBJ2-1; D is uncertain. Trimming cost V 4 bases and J 5 bases, with 13 bases left between them. CDR3 length equals 14 residues. The germline gives CDR1 SGHRS, CDR2 YFSETQ. The CDR3: CASSIVFLNNEQFF. CDR3 DNA sequence: TGCGCCAGCAGCATAGTGTTTCTGAACAATGAGCAGTTCTTC.

This clone was seen a few times. The rearrangement joins TRBV27 to TRBJ2-1; 8 nucleotides line up with TRBD2. The CDR3 spans 18 residues. Unmatched junction bases numbered 15, after V lost 7 bases and J lost 1 base. Germline V gives CDR1 MNHEY, CDR2 SMNVEV (reference sequence). CDR3 coding DNA: TGTGCCAGCACGGGGGGGAGAGTAAGTGGGATATCCTACAATGAGCAGTTCTTC. This gives the protein CASTGGRVSGISYNEQFF.

The chain employs TRBV19 and TRBJ2-5; D may be TRBD2 (5 bases). V lost 5 bases to trimming and J lost 5 bases, with 18 bases between them. Germline CDR1 is LNHDA and CDR2 is SQIVND (reference sequence). The CDR3 is 15 amino acids. The CDR3 DNA reads as TGTGCCAGTAGTCCTCGGACGGGATTAGCGGAGACCCAGTACTTC. Its translation: CASSPRTGLAETQYF.

The chain is built from TRBV5-4 and TRBJ2-2, with TRBD1 matching 7 bases. CDR1 and CDR2 from the germline V gene are SGHNT and YYREEE (reference sequence). The CDR3 loop spans 13 amino acids. V was clipped by 4 bases and J by 5 bases; unmatched bases: 2. For the CDR3, the DNA is TGTGCCAGCAGCCTGACAGGGACCGGGGAGCTGTTTTTT. As protein: CASSLTGTGELFF.

V and J are TRBV18 and TRBJ2-7; possibly TRBD1 for D (6 bases). The germline V and J ends were trimmed by 5 bases and 4 bases, with 15 bases remaining between them. There are 14 residues in the CDR3. Germline lookup yields CDR1 KGHSH and CDR2 LQKENI. The CDR3 is CASSSRGRGYEQYF. CDR3 coding DNA: TGTGCCAGCTCATCCAGGGGAAGGGGGTACGAGCAGTACTTC.

Only a few counts were recorded for this clone. The CDR3 DNA is TGCAGCGTTCCGATTAGGGGATCCGGGGAGCTGTTTTTT. Translated, it gives CSVPIRGSGELFF. V is TRBV29-1 and J is TRBJ2-2; weak D call: TRBD1 (5 bases). This CDR3 region has 13 residues. V lost 5 bases and J 6 bases, leaving 13 bases between the germline ends. Germline V lookup: CDR1 SQVTM, CDR2 ANQGSEA.

Concerning this clone itself: One end of the junction is discordant with germline, which a read error may explain. This rearrangement joins TRBV19 to TRBJ2-6, with D possibly TRBD1 on 5 matching bases. CDR1 LNHDA and CDR2 SQIVND come from the germline V gene (reference sequence). The CDR3 has 15 residues. This CDR3 reads CASSIGWAGANGLTF. CDR3 in DNA: TGTGCCAGTAGTATAGGCTGGGCTGGGGCCAACGGCCTGACTTTC. The full variable domain, its missing parts supplied by reference TRBV19 and TRBJ2-6, is DGGITQSPKYLFRKEGQNVTLSCEQNLNHDAMYWYRQDPGQGLRLIYYSQIVNDFQKGDIAEGYSVSREKKESFPLTVTSAQKNPTAFYLCASSIGWAGANGLTFGAGSRLTVL.

This chain links TRBV4-2 with TRBJ1-1; TRBD1 aligns across 7 bases. Germline V lookup: CDR1 LGHNA, CDR2 YNFKEQ. Trimming took 1 base from V and 0 from J; bases not matched to a gene: 5. CDR3 length: 16 amino acids. The CDR3 bases are TGTGCCAGCAGCCAAGCCCCAGGGGGAGTGAACACTGAAGCTTTCTTT. This codes for CASSQAPGGVNTEAFF.

The chain employs TRBV5-1 and TRBJ1-1; perhaps TRBD1 as D (5 bases). The germline V gene encodes CDR1 SGHRS and CDR2 YFSETQ. There are 13 residues in the CDR3. Trimming pared 5 bases from V and 5 bases from J, leaving 13 bases between. The chain's CDR3 is CASSRDSQTEAFF. DNA of the CDR3: TGCGCCAGCAGTCGAGACAGTCAGACTGAAGCTTTCTTT.

J is TRBJ1-5 and V is TRBV7-2; 8 bases line up with TRBD1. The V gene's germline CDR1 is SGHTA and CDR2 FQGNSA. Trimming cost V 1 base and J 5 bases; bases outside gene matches: 1. CDR3 size: 14 residues. CDR3 in amino acids: CASSLVRGHQPQHF. The CDR3 DNA follows: TGTGCCAGCAGCTTAGTCAGGGGGCATCAGCCCCAGCATTTT.

CDR3 DNA sequence: TGCGCCAGCAGCACGGCCCCCGGGACAGGGAACAATGAGCAGTTCTTC. Translating it yields CASSTAPGTGNNEQFF. This chain joins TRBV4-1 and TRBJ2-1, with 9 bases fitting TRBD1. Germline CDR1 is MGHRA and CDR2 is YSYEKL. V lost 5 bases and J lost 5; bases outside the gene matches: 10. The CDR3 consists of 16 residues.

The rearrangement links TRBV4-1 to TRBJ1-2; a weak D match, TRBD1 (5 bases). Germline-derived CDR1 and CDR2 are MGHRA and YSYEKL. The CDR3 spans 17 residues. Trimming cost V 4 bases and J 4 bases, with 22 bases left between them. The CDR3 loop reads CASSRATTASAGYGYTF. CDR3 nucleotides: TGCGCCAGCAGCCGCGCTACGACAGCCTCTGCCGGCTATGGCTACACCTTC.

This chain joins TRBV6-1 and TRBJ1-3; TRBD1 is a possible D gene (5 bases). This CDR3 has 15 amino acids. From germline, CDR1 is MNHNS and CDR2 SASEGT. V was cut by 6 bases and J by 2 bases, with 14 bases left in between. This CDR3 reads CASRFGGRTGNTIYF. The CDR3 DNA is TGTGCCAGCAGGTTCGGGGGGAGGACTGGAAACACCATATATTTT.

The V gene is TRBV7-9, the J gene TRBJ2-5; weak D call: TRBD1 (6 bases). Germline lookup yields CDR1 SEHNR and CDR2 FQNEAQ (reference sequence). V lost 8 bases and J lost 3, with 10 bases in between. The CDR3 extends over 12 amino acids. In nucleotides, the CDR3 is TGTGCCAGCTTACAGGGAGAAGAGACCCAGTACTTC. This codes for CASLQGEETQYF.

The chain links TRBV7-8 to TRBJ2-2; tentatively, D is TRBD1 (6 bases). This CDR3 has 17 residues. Per the germline V gene, CDR1 is SGHVS and CDR2 is FQNEAQ. Trimming shortened V by 4 bases and J by 1 base, and 16 bases separated the two germline ends. The CDR3 DNA reads TGTGCCAGCAGCTCCCGACAGGTAAGGGGGAACACCGGGGAGCTGTTTTTT. Translating gives CASSSRQVRGNTGELFF.

This sequence joins TRBV11-2 and TRBJ1-4, with TRBD1 matching 7 bases. With 5 bases clipped from V and 4 bases from J, the junction kept 4 bases outside the gene matches. CDR3 length equals 14 residues. Germline loops: CDR1 SGHAT, CDR2 FQNNGV. The CDR3 loop reads CASSNRDSNEKLFF. CDR3 sequence (DNA): TGTGCCAGCAGCAACCGGGACAGTAATGAAAAACTGTTTTTT.

This clone has more than one count but fewer than ten. This chain joins TRBV9 and TRBJ2-1; TRBD2 matches at 8 bases. Per the germline V gene, CDR1 is SGDLS and CDR2 is YYNGEE. CDR3 size: 15 residues. V dropped 0 bases and J dropped 5; count of bases not matched to a gene: 4. The CDR3 sequence: CASSVEGLANNEQFF. CDR3 nucleotides: TGTGCCAGCAGCGTAGAAGGACTAGCCAACAATGAGCAGTTCTTC. The full variable domain, in which reference TRBV9 and TRBJ2-1 provide the parts outside the CDR3, is DSGVTQTPKHLITATGQRVTLRCSPRSGDLSVYWYQQSLDQGLQFLIQYYNGEERAKGNILERFSAQQFPDLHSELNLSSLELGDSALYFCASSVEGLANNEQFFGPGTRLTVL.

The chain joins TRBV4-2 to TRBJ2-5; TRBD2 matches 10 bases. J lost 1 base, V lost 1 base, and 9 bases had no gene match. From germline, CDR1 is LGHNA and CDR2 YNFKEQ. The CDR3 covers 18 residues. The CDR3 nucleotides are TGTGCCAGCAGCCAAGGGGGCCTTGGACTAGCGGCCCAAGAGACCCAGTACTTC. Its translation is CASSQGGLGLAAQETQYF.